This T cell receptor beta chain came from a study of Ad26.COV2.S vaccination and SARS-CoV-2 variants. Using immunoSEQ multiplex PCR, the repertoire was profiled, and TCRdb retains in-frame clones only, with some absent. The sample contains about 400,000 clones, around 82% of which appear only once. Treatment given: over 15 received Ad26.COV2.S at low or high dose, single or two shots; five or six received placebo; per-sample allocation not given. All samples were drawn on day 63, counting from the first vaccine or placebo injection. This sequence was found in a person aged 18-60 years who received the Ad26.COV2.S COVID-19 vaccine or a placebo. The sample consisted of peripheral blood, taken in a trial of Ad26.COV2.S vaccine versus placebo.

The CDR3 spells CASSSRLAGELGEQYF. CDR3 nucleotide sequence: TGTGCCAGCAGCTCCAGACTAGCGGGAGAGTTAGGCGAGCAGTACTTC. This chain links TRBV5-4 with TRBJ2-7; 12 positions match TRBD2. The CDR3 is 16 residues long. V trimming: 3 bases; J trimming: 6 bases; junction bases outside the gene matches: 10. The germline CDR1 and CDR2 sequences are SGHNT and YYREEE (reference sequence).